What follows describes a single TCR beta chain. The sample comes from a study of blood T cell repertoires in COVID-19. On the study more broadly: Samples came from the United States, Italy and Spain, spanning acute and convalescent COVID-19.

The V end was cut by 2 bases, the J end by 7 bases, with 19 bases between. This CDR3 comprises 15 residues. Per the germline V gene, CDR1 is SGHNT and CDR2 is YYREEE (reference sequence). How the authors handled the data: For nucleated cells, counts were estimated from reference gene primer amplification. Sequenced by immunoSEQ multiplex PCR; TCRdb stores in-frame clones only, minus some. V, J and clone size are taken as reported in that table, and D and trimming were inferred from the DNA itself. The sample contains approximately 99,000 clones, 88% of which appear only once. The chain carries TRBV5-4 and TRBJ2-7; D call uncertain. This TCR was sampled from a human donor in a cohort sampled during active COVID-19. Sequencing input: peripheral blood. CDR3 coding DNA: TGTGCCAGCAGCTTTATGGGTGGGTTTGGGCGAGAGCAGTACTTC. Translation: CASSFMGGFGREQYF. The full variable domain, with the rest looked up from reference TRBV5-4 and TRBJ2-7, is ETGVTQSPTHLIKTRGQQVTLRCSSQSGHNTVSWYQQALGQGPQFIFQYYREEENGRGNFPPRFSGLQFPNYSSELNVNALELDDSALYLCASSFMGGFGREQYFGPGTRLTVT.